The 2 T cell receptor beta chains reported below all come from one sample, sequenced in a study of early T cells in non-severe SARS-CoV-2 infection (dated by TCRdb to about 2021). Libraries were built with 5' RACE. Reads for this sample came from a NextSeq 500. In TCRdb, the public reads were trimmed at Q25 with fastp and aligned with MiXCR, with productive beta chains retained. Rows with one shared CDR3 protein collapse into an entry with the most common genes and DNA. For this sample there are tens of thousands of distinct CDR3 sequences; 10% to 15% appear just once. Clones ranked in the top ten supply around 5.1% of the sample. Specimen: whole blood. These receptors originate from an adult who was a healthcare worker with PCR-confirmed SARS-CoV-2 infection or an uninfected control (not recorded which).

This chain joins TRBV29-1 and TRBJ1-1; D remains unclear. The germline V gene has CDR1 SQVTM and CDR2 ANQGSEA. This CDR3 has 14 amino acids. The V end was cut by 7 bases, the J end by 0 bases, with 15 bases between. CDR3 protein: CSAEHGYLNTEAFF. The CDR3 coding sequence is TGCAGCGCGGAGCACGGTTACTTGAACACTGAAGCTTTCTTT.

V gene TRBV4-2 combines with J gene TRBJ1-1, with a tentative D call TRBD1 (6 bases). The V end was cut by 2 bases, the J end by 2 bases, with 12 bases between. The germline V gene has CDR1 LGHNA and CDR2 YNFKEQ. This CDR3 has 15 amino acids. In nucleotides, the CDR3 is TGTGCCAGCAGCCAACCAACAGGGCTTAACACTGAAGCTTTCTTT. Its protein is CASSQPTGLNTEAFF.